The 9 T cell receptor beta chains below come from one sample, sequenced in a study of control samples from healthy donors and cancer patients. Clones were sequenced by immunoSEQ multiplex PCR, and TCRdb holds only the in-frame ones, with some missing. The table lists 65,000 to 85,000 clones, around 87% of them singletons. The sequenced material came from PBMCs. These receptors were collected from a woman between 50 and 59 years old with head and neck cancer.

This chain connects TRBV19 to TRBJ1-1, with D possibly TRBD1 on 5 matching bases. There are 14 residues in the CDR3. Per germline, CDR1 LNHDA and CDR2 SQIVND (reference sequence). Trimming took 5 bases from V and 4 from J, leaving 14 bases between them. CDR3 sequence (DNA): TGTGCCAGTAGTGGCCGGGGGGTTAGCACTGAAGCTTTCTTT. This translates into CASSGRGVSTEAFF.

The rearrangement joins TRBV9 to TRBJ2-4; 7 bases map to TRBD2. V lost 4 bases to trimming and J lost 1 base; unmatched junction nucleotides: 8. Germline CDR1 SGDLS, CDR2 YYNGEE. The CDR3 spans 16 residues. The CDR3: CASSPTGGSAKNIQYF. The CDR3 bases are TGTGCCAGCAGCCCGACCGGGGGGAGCGCCAAAAACATTCAGTACTTC.

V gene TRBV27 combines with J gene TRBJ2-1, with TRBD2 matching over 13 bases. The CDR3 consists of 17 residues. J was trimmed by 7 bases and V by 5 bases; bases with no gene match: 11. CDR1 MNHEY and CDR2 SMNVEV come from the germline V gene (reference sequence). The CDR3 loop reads CASSKTSGGHNKNEQFF. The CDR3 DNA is TGTGCCAGCAGTAAGACTAGCGGGGGGCACAACAAGAATGAGCAGTTCTTC.

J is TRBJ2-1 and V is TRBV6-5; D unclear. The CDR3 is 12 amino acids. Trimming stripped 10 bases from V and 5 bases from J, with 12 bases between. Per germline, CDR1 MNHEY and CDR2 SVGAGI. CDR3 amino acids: CATLGQDNEQFF. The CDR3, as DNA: TGTGCCACCCTCGGCCAAGACAATGAGCAGTTCTTC.

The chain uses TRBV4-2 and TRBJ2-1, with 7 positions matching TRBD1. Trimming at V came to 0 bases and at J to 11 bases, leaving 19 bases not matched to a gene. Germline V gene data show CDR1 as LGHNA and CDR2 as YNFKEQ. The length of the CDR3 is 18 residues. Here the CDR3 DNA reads TGTGCCAGCAGCCAAGACCCTCAGGACAGGTGGGGACAAAATCAGCAGTTCTTC. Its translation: CASSQDPQDRWGQNQQFF.

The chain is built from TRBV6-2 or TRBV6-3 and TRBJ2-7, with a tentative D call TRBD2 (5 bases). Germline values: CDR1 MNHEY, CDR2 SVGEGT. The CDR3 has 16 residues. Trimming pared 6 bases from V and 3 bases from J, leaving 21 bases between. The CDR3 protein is CASSQRRSGIYYEQYF. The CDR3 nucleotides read TGTGCCAGCAGCCAACGCCGATCGGGGATTTACTACGAGCAGTACTTC.

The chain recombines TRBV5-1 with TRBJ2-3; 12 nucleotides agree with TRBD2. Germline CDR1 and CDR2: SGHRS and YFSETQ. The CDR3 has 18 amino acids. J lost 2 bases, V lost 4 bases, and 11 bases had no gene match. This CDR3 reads CASSPYLAGGSHTDTQYF. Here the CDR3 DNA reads TGCGCCAGCAGCCCCTACCTAGCGGGGGGGTCACACACAGATACGCAGTATTTT.

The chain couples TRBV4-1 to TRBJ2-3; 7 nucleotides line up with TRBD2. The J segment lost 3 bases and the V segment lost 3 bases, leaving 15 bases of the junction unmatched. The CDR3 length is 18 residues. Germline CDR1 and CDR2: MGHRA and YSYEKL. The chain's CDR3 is CASSHEGGGGVGTDTQYF. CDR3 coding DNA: TGCGCCAGCAGCCACGAAGGTGGTGGGGGGGTAGGGACAGATACGCAGTATTTT.

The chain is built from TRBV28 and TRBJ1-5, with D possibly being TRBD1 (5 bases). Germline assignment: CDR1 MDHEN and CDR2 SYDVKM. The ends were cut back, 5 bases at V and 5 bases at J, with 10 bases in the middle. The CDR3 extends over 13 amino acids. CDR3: CASSTTVYQPQHF. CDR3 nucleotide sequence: TGTGCCAGCAGTACGACAGTATATCAGCCCCAGCATTTT.